The T cell receptor (beta chain) described here comes from a study of T cell responses to AZD1222 COVID-19 vaccine. General observations from the study: Epitopes outside B.1.351 and B.1.1.7 mutated regions reportedly drew nearly half of spike TCRs. The sample set comprised mostly white British donors with more females, and clonal diversity was possibly underestimated. Spike was spanned by vaccine-associated CD4 TCRs, with dominance at 160-218 and 743-854.

V gave up 0 bases and J gave up 2 bases, with 9 bases separating them. The CDR3 extends over 14 amino acids. Germline lookup yields CDR1 SGHRS and CDR2 YFSETQ. Points on this clone: Antigen unknown.

Clones were read by immunoSEQ multiplex PCR, and TCRdb kept only the in-frame ones, dropping some. The table lists under 200,000 clones, 94% of them singletons, with approximately 0.6% in the top ten. The chain joins TRBV5-1 to TRBJ2-7; D is unclear. This TCR derives from an adult in good health. The sequences come from peripheral blood, collected on day 0 of AZD1222 vaccination. CDR3 sequence (DNA): TGCGCCAGCAGCTTGGGACCCAGCACCTACGAGCAGTACTTC. This translates into CASSLGPSTYEQYF. The full variable domain, in which reference TRBV5-1 and TRBJ2-7 provide the parts outside the CDR3, is KAGVTQTPRYLIKTRGQQVTLSCSPISGHRSVSWYQQTPGQGLQFLFEYFSETQRNKGNFPGRFSGRQFSNSRSEMNVSTLELGDSALYLCASSLGPSTYEQYFGPGTRLTVT.